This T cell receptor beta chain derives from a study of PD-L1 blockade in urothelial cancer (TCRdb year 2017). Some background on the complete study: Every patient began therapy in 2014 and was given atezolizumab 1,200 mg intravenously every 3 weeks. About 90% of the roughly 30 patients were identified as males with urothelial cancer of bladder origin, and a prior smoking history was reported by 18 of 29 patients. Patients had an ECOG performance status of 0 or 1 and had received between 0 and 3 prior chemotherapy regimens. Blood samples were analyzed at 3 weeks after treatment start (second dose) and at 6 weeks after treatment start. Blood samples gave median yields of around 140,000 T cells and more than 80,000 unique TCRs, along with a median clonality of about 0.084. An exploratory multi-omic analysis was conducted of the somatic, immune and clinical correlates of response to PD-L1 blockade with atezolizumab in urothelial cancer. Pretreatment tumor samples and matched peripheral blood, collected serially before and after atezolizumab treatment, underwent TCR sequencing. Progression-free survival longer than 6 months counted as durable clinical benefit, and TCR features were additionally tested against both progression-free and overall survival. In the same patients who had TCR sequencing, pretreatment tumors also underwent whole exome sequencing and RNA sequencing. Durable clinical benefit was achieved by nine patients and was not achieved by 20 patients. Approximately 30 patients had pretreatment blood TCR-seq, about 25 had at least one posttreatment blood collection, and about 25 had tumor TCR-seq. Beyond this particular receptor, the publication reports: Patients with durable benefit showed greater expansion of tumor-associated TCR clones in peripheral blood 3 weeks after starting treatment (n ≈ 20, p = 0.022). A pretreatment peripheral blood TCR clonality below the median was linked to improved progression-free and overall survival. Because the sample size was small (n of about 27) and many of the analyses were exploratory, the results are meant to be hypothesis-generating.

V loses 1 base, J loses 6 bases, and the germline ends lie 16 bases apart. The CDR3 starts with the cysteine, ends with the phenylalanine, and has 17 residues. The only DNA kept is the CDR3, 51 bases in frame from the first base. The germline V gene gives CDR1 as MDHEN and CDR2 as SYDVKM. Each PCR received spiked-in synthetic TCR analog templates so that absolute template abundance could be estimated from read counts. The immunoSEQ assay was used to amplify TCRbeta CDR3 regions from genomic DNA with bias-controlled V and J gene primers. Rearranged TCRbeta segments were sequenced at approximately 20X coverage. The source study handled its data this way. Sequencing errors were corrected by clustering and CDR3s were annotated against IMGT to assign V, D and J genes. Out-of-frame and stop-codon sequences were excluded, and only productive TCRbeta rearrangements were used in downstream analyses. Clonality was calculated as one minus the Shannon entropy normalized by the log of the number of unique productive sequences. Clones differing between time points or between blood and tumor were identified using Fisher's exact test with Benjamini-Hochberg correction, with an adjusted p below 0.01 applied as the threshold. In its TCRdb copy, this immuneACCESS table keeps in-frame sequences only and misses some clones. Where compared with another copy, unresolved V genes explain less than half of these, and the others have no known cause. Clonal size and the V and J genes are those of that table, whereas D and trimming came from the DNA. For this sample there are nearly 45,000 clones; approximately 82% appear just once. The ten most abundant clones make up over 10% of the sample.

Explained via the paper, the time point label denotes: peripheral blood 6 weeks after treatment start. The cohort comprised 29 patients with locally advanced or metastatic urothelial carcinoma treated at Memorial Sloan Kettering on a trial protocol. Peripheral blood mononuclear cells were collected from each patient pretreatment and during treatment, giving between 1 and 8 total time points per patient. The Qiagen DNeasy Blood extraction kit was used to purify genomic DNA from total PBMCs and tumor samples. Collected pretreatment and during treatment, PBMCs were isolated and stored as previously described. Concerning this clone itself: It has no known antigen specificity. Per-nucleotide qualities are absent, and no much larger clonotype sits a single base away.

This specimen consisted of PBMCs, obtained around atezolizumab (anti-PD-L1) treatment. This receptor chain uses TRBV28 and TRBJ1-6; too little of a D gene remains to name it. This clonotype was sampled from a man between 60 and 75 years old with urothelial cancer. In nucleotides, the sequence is TGTGCCAGCAGTTTATTTATCGAAGAGATTGGTAATTCACCCCTCCACTTT. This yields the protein CASSLFIEEIGNSPLHF.